This T cell receptor beta chain was obtained from a study of vaccination and CD4 T cells after COVID-19. CDR1 is SQVTM and CDR2 is ANQGSEA in the germline V gene. This CDR3 region has 11 residues. Trimming stripped 4 bases from V and 5 bases from J, with 8 bases between. Cultured CD4+ T cell DNA was sequenced using the Oncomine TCR Beta short-read assay. TCRdb redid the calling of the PCR reads with MiXCR, one entry per CDR3 protein. Of about 14,000 distinct CDR3 sequences in the sample, roughly 31% were seen once. Specified treatment: 10-day PBMC culture with coronavirus spike peptide pools or control peptides (ViraFEST assay). This clonotype came up a few times. Antigen: not known.

Sequenced sample: cultured CD4+ T cells from blood. This sequence originates from a human donor with COVID-19. The V call is TRBV29-1, the J call TRBJ1-1; D ambiguous. The DNA of the CDR3 is TGCAGCGTTGTAGGCCGAACTGAAGCTTTCTTT. Its translation is CSVVGRTEAFF.